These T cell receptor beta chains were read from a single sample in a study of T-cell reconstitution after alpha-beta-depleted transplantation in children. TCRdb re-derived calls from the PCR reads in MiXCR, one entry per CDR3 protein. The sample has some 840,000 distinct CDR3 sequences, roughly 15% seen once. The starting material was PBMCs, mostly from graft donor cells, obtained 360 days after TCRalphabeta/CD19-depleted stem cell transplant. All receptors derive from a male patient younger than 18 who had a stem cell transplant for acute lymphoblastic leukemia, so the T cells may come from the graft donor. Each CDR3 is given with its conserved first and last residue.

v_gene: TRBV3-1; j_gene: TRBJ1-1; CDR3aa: CASTRGRGTEAFF
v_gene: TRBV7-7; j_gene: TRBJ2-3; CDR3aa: CASSLGLGDTDTQYF
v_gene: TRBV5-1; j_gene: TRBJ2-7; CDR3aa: CASSLGLDYEQYF
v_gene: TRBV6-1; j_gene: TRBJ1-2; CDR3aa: CAGSTRWGPYGYTF
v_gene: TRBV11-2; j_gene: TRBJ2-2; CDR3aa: CASSLVLGLGTANTGELFF
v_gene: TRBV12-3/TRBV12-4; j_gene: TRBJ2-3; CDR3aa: CASSFRRIGTDTQYF
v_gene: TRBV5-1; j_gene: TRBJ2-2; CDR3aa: CASSLVVLAGAGELFF
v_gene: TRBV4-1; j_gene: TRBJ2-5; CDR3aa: CASSQAHNEETQYF
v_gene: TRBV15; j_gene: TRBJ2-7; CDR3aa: CATSARPGRLSSYEQYF
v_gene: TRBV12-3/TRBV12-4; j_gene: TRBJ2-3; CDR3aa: CASSLVRGHTDTQYF
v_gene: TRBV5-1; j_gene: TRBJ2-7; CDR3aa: CASSLQGQRTYEQYF
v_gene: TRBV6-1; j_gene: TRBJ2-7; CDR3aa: CASSKGGTSYEQYF
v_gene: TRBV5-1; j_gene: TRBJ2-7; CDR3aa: CASSWDRVSSYEQYF
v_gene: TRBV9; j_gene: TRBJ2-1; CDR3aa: CASSGRDRVVYNEQFF
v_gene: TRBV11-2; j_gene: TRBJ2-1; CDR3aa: CASSPAGGTYNEQFF
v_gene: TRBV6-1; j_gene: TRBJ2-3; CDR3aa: CASPQIVAGTQYF
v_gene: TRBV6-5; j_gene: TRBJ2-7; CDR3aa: CASRTDTYEQYF
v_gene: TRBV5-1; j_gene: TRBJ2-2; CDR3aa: CASSTGDSGLHTGELFF
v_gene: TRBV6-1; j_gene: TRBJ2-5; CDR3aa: CASSLDRAYQETQYF
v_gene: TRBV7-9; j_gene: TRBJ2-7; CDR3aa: CASSSERDAYEQYF
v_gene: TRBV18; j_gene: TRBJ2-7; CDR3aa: CASSPQTDGEQYF
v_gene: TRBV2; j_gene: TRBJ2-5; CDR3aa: CASSEMGLGAETQYF
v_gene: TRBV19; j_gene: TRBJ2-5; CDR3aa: CASSPDGYQETQYF
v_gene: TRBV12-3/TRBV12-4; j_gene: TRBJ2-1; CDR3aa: CASTPPGTGSNEQFF
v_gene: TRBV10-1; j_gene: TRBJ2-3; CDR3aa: CASSESTAGADTQYF
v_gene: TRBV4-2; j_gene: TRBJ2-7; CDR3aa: CASSQGVFRDISYEQYF